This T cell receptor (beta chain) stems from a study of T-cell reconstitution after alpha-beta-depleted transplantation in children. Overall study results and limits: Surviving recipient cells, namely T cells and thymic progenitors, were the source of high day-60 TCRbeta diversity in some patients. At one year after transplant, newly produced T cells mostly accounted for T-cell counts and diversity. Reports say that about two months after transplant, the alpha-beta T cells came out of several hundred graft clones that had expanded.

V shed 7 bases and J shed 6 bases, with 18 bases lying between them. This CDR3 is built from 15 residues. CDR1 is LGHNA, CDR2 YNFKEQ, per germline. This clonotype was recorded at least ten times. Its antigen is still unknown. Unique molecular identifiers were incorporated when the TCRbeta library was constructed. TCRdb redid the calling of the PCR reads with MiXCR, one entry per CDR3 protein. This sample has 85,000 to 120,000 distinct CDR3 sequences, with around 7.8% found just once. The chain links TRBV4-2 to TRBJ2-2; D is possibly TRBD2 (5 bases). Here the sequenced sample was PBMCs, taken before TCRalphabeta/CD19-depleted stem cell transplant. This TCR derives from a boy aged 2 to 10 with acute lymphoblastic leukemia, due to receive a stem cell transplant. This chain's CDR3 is CASKVGERVAGELFF. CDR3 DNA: TGTGCCAGCAAAGTCGGGGAAAGGGTCGCCGGGGAGCTGTTTTTT.